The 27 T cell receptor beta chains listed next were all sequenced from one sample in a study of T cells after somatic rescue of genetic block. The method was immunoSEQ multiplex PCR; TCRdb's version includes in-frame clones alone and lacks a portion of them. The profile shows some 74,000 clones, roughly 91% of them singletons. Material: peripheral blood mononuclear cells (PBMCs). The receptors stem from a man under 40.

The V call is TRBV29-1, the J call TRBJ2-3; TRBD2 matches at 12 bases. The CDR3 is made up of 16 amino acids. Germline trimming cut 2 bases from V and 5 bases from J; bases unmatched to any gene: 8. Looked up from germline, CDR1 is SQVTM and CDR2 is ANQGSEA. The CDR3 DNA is TGCAGCGTTGAAATCCTAGCGGGAGGGCATCAAGATACGCAGTATTTT. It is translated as CSVEILAGGHQDTQYF.

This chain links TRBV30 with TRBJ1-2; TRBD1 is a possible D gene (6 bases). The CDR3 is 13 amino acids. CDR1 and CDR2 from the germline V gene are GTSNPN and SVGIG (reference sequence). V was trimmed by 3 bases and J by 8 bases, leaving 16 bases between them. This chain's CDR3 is CAWSPWGAGGYTF. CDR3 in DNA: TGTGCCTGGAGCCCCTGGGGGGCAGGAGGCTACACCTTC.

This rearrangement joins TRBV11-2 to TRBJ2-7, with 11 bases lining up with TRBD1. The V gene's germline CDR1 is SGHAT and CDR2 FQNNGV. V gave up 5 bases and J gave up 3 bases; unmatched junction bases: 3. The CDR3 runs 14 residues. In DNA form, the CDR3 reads TGTGCCAGCAGCGGCGGGACAGGGGGCTACGAGCAGTACTTC. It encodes CASSGGTGGYEQYF.

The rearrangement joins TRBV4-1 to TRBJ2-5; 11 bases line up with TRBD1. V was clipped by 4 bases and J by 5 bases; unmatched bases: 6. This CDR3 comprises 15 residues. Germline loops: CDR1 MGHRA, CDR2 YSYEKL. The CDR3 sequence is CASSPPGQGGETQYF. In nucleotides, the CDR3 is TGCGCCAGCAGCCCGCCGGGACAGGGGGGGGAGACCCAGTACTTC.

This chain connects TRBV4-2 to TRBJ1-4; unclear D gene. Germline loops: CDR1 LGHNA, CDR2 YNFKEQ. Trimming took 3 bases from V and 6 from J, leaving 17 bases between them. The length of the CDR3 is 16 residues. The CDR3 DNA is TGTGCCAGCAGCCAGAAGAGCGGAGGGTTGCATGAAAAACTGTTTTTT. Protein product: CASSQKSGGLHEKLFF.

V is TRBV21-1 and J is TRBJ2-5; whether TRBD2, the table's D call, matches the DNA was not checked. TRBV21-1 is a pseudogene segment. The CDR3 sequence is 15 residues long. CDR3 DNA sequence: TGTGCCAGCAGCAATACTAGCGGCCCTCAAGAGACCCAGTACTTC. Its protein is CASSNTSGPQETQYF.

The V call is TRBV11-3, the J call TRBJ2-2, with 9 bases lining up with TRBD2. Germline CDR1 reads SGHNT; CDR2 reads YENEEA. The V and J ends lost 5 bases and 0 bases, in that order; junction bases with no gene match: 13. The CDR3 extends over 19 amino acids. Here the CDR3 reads CASSRVRWREGTNTGELFF. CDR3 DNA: TGTGCCAGCAGCCGAGTTCGGTGGCGGGAGGGAACGAACACCGGGGAGCTGTTTTTT.

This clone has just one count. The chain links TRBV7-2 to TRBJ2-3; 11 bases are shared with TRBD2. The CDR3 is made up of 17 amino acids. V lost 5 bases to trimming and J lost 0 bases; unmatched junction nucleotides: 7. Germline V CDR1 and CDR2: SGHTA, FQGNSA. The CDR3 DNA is TGTGCCAGCAGCCCGGGCCTAGCGGGGGGCAGCACAGATACGCAGTATTTT. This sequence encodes CASSPGLAGGSTDTQYF.

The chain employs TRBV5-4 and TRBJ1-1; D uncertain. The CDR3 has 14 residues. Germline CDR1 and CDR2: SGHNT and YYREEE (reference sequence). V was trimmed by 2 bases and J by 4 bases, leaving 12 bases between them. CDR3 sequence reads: CASSFLGPGTEAFF. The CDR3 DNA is TGTGCCAGCAGCTTCCTAGGGCCGGGCACTGAAGCTTTCTTT.

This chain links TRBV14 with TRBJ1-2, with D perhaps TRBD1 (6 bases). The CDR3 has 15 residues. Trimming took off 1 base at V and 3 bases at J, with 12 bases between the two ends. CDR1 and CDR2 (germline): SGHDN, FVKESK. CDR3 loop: CASSQVPGADYGYTF. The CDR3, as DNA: TGTGCCAGCAGCCAAGTCCCGGGGGCGGACTATGGCTACACCTTC.

The CDR3 DNA reads TGTGCCAGCAGGTTGACCGGGGGCCTTGAGGGTGAGCAGTTCTTC. It specifies CASRLTGGLEGEQFF. The V and J genes are TRBV7-6 and TRBJ2-1; possibly TRBD1 or TRBD2 for D (6 bases each). The germline V gene encodes CDR1 SGHVS and CDR2 FNYEAQ. The CDR3 spans 15 residues. Trimming removed 6 bases at V and 9 bases at J, with 21 bases between.

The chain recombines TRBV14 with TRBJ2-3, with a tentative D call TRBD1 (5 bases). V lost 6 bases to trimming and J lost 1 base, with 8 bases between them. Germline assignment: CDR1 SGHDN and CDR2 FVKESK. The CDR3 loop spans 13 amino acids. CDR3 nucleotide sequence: TGTGCCAGCAGGAGACAGCGCACAGATACGCAGTATTTT. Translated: CASRRQRTDTQYF.

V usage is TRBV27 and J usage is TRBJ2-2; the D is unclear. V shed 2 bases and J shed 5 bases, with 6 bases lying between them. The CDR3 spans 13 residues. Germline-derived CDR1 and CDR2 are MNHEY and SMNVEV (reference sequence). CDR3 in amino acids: CASSLSRTGELFF. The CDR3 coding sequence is TGTGCCAGCAGTTTAAGTAGAACCGGGGAGCTGTTTTTT.

CDR3: CASSWTGTNTEAFF. CDR3 nucleotides: TGTGCCAGCAGTTGGACAGGGACGAACACTGAAGCTTTCTTT. The chain carries TRBV6-5 and TRBJ1-1, with 8 bases that match TRBD1. CDR1 and CDR2 from the germline V gene are MNHEY and SVGAGI. The CDR3 is 14 residues long. Losses at the gene ends were 4 bases for V and 1 base for J; bases not matched to a gene: 2.

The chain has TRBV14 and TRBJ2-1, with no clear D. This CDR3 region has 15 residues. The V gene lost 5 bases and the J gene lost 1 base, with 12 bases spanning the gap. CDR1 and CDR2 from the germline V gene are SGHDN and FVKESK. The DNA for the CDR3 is TGTGCCAGCAGCGTGCTTGTGGTGTCCTACAATGAGCAGTTCTTC. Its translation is CASSVLVVSYNEQFF. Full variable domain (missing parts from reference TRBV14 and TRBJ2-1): EAGVTQFPSHSVIEKGQTVTLRCDPISGHDNLYWYRRVMGKEIKFLLHFVKESKQDESGMPNNRFLAERTGGTYSTLKVQPAELEDSGVYFCASSVLVVSYNEQFFGPGTRLTVL.

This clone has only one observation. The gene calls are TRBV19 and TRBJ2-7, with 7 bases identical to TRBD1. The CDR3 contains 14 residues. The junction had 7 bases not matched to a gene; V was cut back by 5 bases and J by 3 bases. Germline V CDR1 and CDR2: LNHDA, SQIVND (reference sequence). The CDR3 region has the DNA TGTGCCAGTAGTGAGGGGGCTTTCCTCTACGAGCAGTACTTC. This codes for CASSEGAFLYEQYF.

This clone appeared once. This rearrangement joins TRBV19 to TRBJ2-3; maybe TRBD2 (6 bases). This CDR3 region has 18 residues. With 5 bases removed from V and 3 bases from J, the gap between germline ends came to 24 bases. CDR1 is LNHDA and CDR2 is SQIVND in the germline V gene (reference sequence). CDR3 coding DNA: TGTGCCAGTAGTGGTGGGACCGGCGGGATAAAGATTACAGATACGCAGTATTTT. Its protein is CASSGGTGGIKITDTQYF. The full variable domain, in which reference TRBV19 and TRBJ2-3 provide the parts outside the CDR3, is DGGITQSPKYLFRKEGQNVTLSCEQNLNHDAMYWYRQDPGQGLRLIYYSQIVNDFQKGDIAEGYSVSREKKESFPLTVTSAQKNPTAFYLCASSGGTGGIKITDTQYFGPGTRLTVL.

In nucleotides, the CDR3 is TGCGCCAGCAGCATAGGGGACGGACCGAACTATGGCTACACCTTC. It codes for CASSIGDGPNYGYTF. The J gene is TRBJ1-2, the V gene TRBV5-1, with D perhaps matching TRBD1 (5 bases). The germline V gene has CDR1 SGHRS and CDR2 YFSETQ. This CDR3 is 15 amino acids long. V dropped 4 bases and J dropped 2 bases, with 15 bases sitting between them.

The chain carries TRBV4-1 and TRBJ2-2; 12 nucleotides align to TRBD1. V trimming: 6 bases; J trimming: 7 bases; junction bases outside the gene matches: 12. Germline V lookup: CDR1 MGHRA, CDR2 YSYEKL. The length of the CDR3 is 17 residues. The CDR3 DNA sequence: TGCGCCAGCAGGGGACGTGGGGACAGGGGGCAAAACGGGGAGCTGTTTTTT. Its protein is CASRGRGDRGQNGELFF.

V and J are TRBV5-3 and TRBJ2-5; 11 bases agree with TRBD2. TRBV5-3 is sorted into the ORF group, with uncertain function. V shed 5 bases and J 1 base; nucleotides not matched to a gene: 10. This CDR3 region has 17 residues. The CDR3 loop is CARSFVWLAGGQETQYF. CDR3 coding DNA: TGTGCCAGAAGTTTCGTCTGGCTAGCGGGGGGCCAAGAGACCCAGTACTTC.

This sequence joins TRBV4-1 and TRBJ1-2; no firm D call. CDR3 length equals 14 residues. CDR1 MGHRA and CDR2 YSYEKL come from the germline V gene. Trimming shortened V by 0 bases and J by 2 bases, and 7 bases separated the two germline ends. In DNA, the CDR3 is TGCGCCAGCAGCCAAGATGTAGCAAACTATGGCTACACCTTC. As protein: CASSQDVANYGYTF.

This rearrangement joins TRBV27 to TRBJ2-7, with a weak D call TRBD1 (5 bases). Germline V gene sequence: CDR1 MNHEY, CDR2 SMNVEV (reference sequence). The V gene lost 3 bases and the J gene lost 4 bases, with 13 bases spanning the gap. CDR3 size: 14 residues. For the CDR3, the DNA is TGTGCCAGCAGTTTTGCAGGGCCGGGTTACGAGCAGTACTTC. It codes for CASSFAGPGYEQYF.

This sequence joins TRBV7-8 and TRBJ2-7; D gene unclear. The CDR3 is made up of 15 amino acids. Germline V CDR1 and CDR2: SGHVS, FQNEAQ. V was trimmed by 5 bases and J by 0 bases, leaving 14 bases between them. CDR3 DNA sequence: TGTGCCAGCAGCCGCAATACAGATGCCTCCTACGAGCAGTACTTC. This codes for CASSRNTDASYEQYF.

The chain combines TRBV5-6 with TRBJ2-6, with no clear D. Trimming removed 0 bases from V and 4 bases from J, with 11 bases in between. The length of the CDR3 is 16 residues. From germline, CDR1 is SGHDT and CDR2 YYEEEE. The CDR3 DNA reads TGTGCCAGCAGCTTGGTCTCGACTTCGGGGGCCAACGTCCTGACTTTC. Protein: CASSLVSTSGANVLTF.

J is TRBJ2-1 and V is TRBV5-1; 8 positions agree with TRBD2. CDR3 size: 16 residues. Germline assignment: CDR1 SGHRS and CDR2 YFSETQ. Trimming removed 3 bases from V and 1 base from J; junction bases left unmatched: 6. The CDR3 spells CASSSVSGDSYNEQFF. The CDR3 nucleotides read TGCGCCAGCAGCTCGGTTAGCGGGGATTCCTACAATGAGCAGTTCTTC.

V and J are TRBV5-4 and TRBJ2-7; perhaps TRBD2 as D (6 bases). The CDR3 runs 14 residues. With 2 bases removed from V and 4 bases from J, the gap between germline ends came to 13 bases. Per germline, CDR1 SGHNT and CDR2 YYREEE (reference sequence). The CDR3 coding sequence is TGTGCCAGCAGCTTAGGCCCAGGAGGGTACGAGCAGTACTTC. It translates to CASSLGPGGYEQYF.

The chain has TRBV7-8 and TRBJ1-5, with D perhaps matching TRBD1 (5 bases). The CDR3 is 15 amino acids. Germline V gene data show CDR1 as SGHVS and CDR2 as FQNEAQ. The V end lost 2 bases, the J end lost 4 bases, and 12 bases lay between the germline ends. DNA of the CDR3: TGTGCCAGCAGCTTATGGGGCAGGAAAAATCAGCCCCAGCATTTT. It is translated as CASSLWGRKNQPQHF.